The next 30 T cell receptor beta chains were all read from a single sample in a study of Tregs in tolerant kidney transplant recipients. Produced via immunoSEQ multiplex PCR; TCRdb's table is partial and in-frame only. The sample lists about 240,000 clones, roughly 84% occurring once. The sample comprised CD4+ T cells from blood. The source is a human donor in good health.

With regard to this clone: The identical CDR3 is also encoded by other nucleotide sequences in the sample. The V call is TRBV7-3, the J call TRBJ1-5; D ambiguous. Germline CDR1 reads SGHTA; CDR2 reads FQGTGA. Deletions cut 0 bases from V and 5 bases from J, with 5 bases between. The CDR3 consists of 13 residues. The CDR3 spells CASSLTGDQPQHF. CDR3 in DNA: TGTGCCAGCAGCTTAACGGGAGATCAGCCCCAGCATTTT.

The V call is TRBV14, the J call TRBJ2-7; D uncertain. Germline lookup yields CDR1 SGHDN and CDR2 FVKESK. This CDR3 spans 14 amino acids. V lost 0 bases, J lost 2 bases, and 8 bases lay in between. CDR3 amino acids: CASSQDLGTYEQYF. The DNA of the CDR3 is TGTGCCAGCAGCCAAGATTTAGGGACCTACGAGCAGTACTTC.

A few counts support this clone. This chain uses TRBV5-1 with TRBJ2-7; 8 bases map to TRBD1. CDR3 length: 15 amino acids. V was pared by 1 base and J by 2 bases, with 5 bases of the junction left unmatched. The V gene's germline CDR1 is SGHRS and CDR2 YFSETQ. CDR3 DNA: TGCGCCAGCAGCTTGCGGGCAGGGGGCACCTACGAGCAGTACTTC. Translated, it gives CASSLRAGGTYEQYF.

The V call is TRBV2, the J call TRBJ1-3, with a weak D call TRBD1 (6 bases). Germline loops: CDR1 SNHLY, CDR2 FYNNEI. The CDR3 loop spans 16 amino acids. With 5 bases removed from V and 0 bases from J, the gap between germline ends came to 14 bases. CDR3 bases: TGTGCCAGCAGTATACAGGGAACCCTCTCTGGAAACACCATATATTTT. Residues: CASSIQGTLSGNTIYF.

As DNA, the CDR3 is TGTGCCAGTAGTATGGTTGCTAGCGGGTTCGCCGGGGAGCTGTTTTTT. Protein: CASSMVASGFAGELFF. The genes are TRBV19 and TRBJ2-2; 8 nucleotides align to TRBD2. The CDR3 loop spans 16 amino acids. With 3 bases clipped from V and 6 bases from J, the junction kept 9 bases outside the gene matches. CDR1 and CDR2 from the germline V gene are LNHDA and SQIVND (reference sequence).

The gene calls are TRBV5-1 and TRBJ1-5, with TRBD1 matching 10 bases. Per the germline V gene, CDR1 is SGHRS and CDR2 is YFSETQ. After removal of 0 bases from V and 3 bases from J, the junction contained 3 bases not matched to a gene. The CDR3 runs to 16 residues. The CDR3 sequence: CASSLGGQGLNQPQHF. The DNA of the CDR3 is TGCGCCAGCAGCTTGGGGGGACAGGGGCTCAATCAGCCCCAGCATTTT.

Here the CDR3 DNA reads TGTGCCAGCAGCCAGAACAGGTACGTGATGAACACTGAAGCTTTCTTT. Its translation is CASSQNRYVMNTEAFF. V and J are TRBV5-6 and TRBJ1-1; TRBD1 might be the D (5 bases). The CDR3 runs 16 residues. CDR1 is SGHDT, CDR2 YYEEEE, per germline. The V and J ends lost 4 bases and 0 bases respectively, with 16 bases between them. The entire variable domain, with the rest obtained from reference TRBV5-6 and TRBJ1-1, is as follows: DAGVTQSPTHLIKTRGQQVTLRCSPKSGHDTVSWYQQALGQGPQFIFQYYEEEERQRGNFPDRFSGHQFPNYSSELNVNALLLGDSALYLCASSQNRYVMNTEAFFGQGTRLTVV.

This chain joins TRBV4-1 and TRBJ2-2; the match to TRBD2 covers 16 bases. CDR3 length equals 16 residues. Germline V gives CDR1 MGHRA, CDR2 YSYEKL. J gave up 6 bases and V 4 bases, and 2 bases lay outside the gene matches. The CDR3 sequence: CASSRGLAGGPGELFF. The CDR3 bases are TGCGCCAGCAGCCGGGGACTAGCGGGAGGGCCCGGGGAGCTGTTTTTT.

The gene calls are TRBV9 and TRBJ2-3, with 7 bases that match TRBD2. With V trimmed by 4 bases and J by 2 bases, 13 bases remained unmatched. This CDR3 is 17 amino acids long. CDR1 is SGDLS, CDR2 YYNGEE, per germline. CDR3: CASSSQGAGSVTDTQYF. CDR3 DNA sequence: TGTGCCAGCAGCTCCCAAGGAGCGGGATCGGTCACAGATACGCAGTATTTT.

This clone appeared a few times. The chain recombines TRBV5-1 with TRBJ2-5, with unresolved D. The CDR3 is 15 amino acids. Germline CDR1 reads SGHRS; CDR2 reads YFSETQ. Trimming left V 0 bases short and J 3 bases short, with 12 bases between. The CDR3 is CASSLGSNRKETQYF. In DNA, the CDR3 is TGCGCCAGCAGCTTGGGCAGCAACCGAAAAGAGACCCAGTACTTC. The complete variable domain, with remaining parts taken from reference TRBV5-1 and TRBJ2-5, reads KAGVTQTPRYLIKTRGQQVTLSCSPISGHRSVSWYQQTPGQGLQFLFEYFSETQRNKGNFPGRFSGRQFSNSRSEMNVSTLELGDSALYLCASSLGSNRKETQYFGPGTRLLVL.

This chain connects TRBV5-1 to TRBJ2-7, with a possible D match to TRBD2 (6 bases). In germline, CDR1 is SGHRS, CDR2 YFSETQ. The CDR3 has 15 residues. Trimming took off 0 bases at V and 2 bases at J, with 12 bases between the two ends. CDR3 protein: CASSLVGGSTYEQYF. The CDR3 bases are TGCGCCAGCAGCTTGGTAGGAGGGTCTACCTACGAGCAGTACTTC. Using reference TRBV5-1 and TRBJ2-7 for the parts outside the CDR3, the full variable domain is KAGVTQTPRYLIKTRGQQVTLSCSPISGHRSVSWYQQTPGQGLQFLFEYFSETQRNKGNFPGRFSGRQFSNSRSEMNVSTLELGDSALYLCASSLVGGSTYEQYFGPGTRLTVT.

This clone was seen more than once but under ten times. V usage is TRBV2 and J usage is TRBJ1-2; 8 bases line up with TRBD1. Germline V CDR1 and CDR2: SNHLY, FYNNEI. The CDR3 has 14 residues. Germline trimming cut 6 bases from V and 8 bases from J; bases unmatched to any gene: 11. The CDR3, as DNA: TGTGCCAGCAGCACCGGGACAGGTGGTTGGGGCTACACCTTC. It is translated as CASSTGTGGWGYTF. The full variable domain, rest sourced from reference TRBV2 and TRBJ1-2, is EPEVTQTPSHQVTQMGQEVILRCVPISNHLYFYWYRQILGQKVEFLVSFYNNEISEKSEIFDDQFSVERPDGSNFTLKIRSTKLEDSAMYFCASSTGTGGWGYTFGSGTRLTVV.

The chain carries TRBV18 and TRBJ2-2; D is unclear. The CDR3 extends over 17 amino acids. Trimming shortened V by 1 base and J by 4 bases, and 16 bases separated the two germline ends. Germline V gene lookup returns CDR1 KGHSH and CDR2 LQKENI. In nucleotides, the CDR3 is TGTGCCAGCTCACCACGTGGCCAGGCAGGTATCACCGGGGAGCTGTTTTTT. It is translated as CASSPRGQAGITGELFF. The full variable domain, with the rest looked up from reference TRBV18 and TRBJ2-2, is NAGVMQNPRHLVRRRGQEARLRCSPMKGHSHVYWYRQLPEEGLKFMVYLQKENIIDESGMPKERFSAEFPKEGPSILRIQQVVRGDSAAYFCASSPRGQAGITGELFFGEGSRLTVL.

The chain recombines TRBV21-1 with TRBJ1-2; TRBD1, the D gene given by the table, was not confirmed from the DNA. TRBV21-1 corresponds to a pseudogene. CDR3 length: 14 residues. CDR3 residues: CASSKWGPIYGYTF. The CDR3 DNA sequence: TGTGCCAGCAGCAAATGGGGGCCTATCTATGGCTACACCTTC.

The CDR3 DNA reads TGTGCCAGCAGTTACTCTGGGATAGAGAACACTGAAGCTTTCTTT. This encodes CASSYSGIENTEAFF. This rearrangement joins TRBV6-6 to TRBJ1-1, with no clear D. V lost 0 bases and J lost 1, with 9 bases in between. Germline lookup yields CDR1 MNHNY and CDR2 SVGAGI (reference sequence). The CDR3 is 15 residues long.

This clone turned up a few times. The chain recombines TRBV7-9 with TRBJ2-7; D is possibly TRBD1 (6 bases). The germline V and J ends were trimmed by 5 bases and 3 bases, with 8 bases remaining between them. This CDR3 is built from 12 residues. In germline, CDR1 is SEHNR, CDR2 FQNEAQ (reference sequence). In nucleotides, the CDR3 is TGTGCCAGCAGCGAACAGGGCTACGAGCAGTACTTC. This translates into CASSEQGYEQYF.

This rearrangement joins TRBV14 to TRBJ2-3, with D unclear. The CDR3 totals 12 residues. V shed 5 bases and J shed 7 bases, with 10 bases lying between them. CDR1 SGHDN and CDR2 FVKESK come from the germline V gene. In nucleotides, the CDR3 is TGTGCCAGCAGCGGTTTGGGTTATACGCAGTATTTT. Translated, it gives CASSGLGYTQYF.

The V gene is TRBV6-6, the J gene TRBJ2-5; 9 nucleotides align to TRBD1. The J call may be in error: the DNA end matches TRBJ2-7 better. The CDR3 contains 16 residues. Germline CDR1 reads MNHNY; CDR2 reads SVGAGI (reference sequence). The CDR3 bases are TGTGCCAGCAGTCATAATCCGGGACAGGGTCGCTACGAGCAGTACTTC. Translating gives CASSHNPGQGRYEQYF.

For the CDR3, the DNA is TGCAGTGCTACCCGGGAGTATGAGCAGTTCTTC. Its protein product is CSATREYEQFF. The chain has TRBV20-1 and TRBJ2-1, with a possible D match to TRBD2 (6 bases). Trimming removed 4 bases at V and 8 bases at J, with 9 bases between. The CDR3 length is 11 residues. CDR1 DFQATT and CDR2 SNEGSKA come from the germline V gene (reference sequence).

The chain carries TRBV11-2 and TRBJ2-5, with D uncertain. The CDR3 length is 14 residues. Germline-derived CDR1 and CDR2 are SGHAT and FQNNGV. The V and J ends lost 6 bases and 1 base respectively, with 12 bases between them. CDR3 sequence reads: CASRALHLQETQYF. The CDR3, as DNA: TGTGCCAGCAGAGCCCTACATCTCCAAGAGACCCAGTACTTC.

CDR3 DNA: TGTGCCAGCAGCCCCACACCTAACTATGGCTACACCTTC. This sequence encodes CASSPTPNYGYTF. The chain links TRBV6-1 to TRBJ1-2, with no clear D. This CDR3 is 13 amino acids long. Trimming took off 6 bases at V and 0 bases at J, with 8 bases between the two ends. CDR1 and CDR2 from the germline V gene are MNHNS and SASEGT.

V gene TRBV2 combines with J gene TRBJ2-3; possible D gene TRBD2, 5 bases. The length of the CDR3 is 12 residues. The V gene lost 11 bases and the J gene lost 5 bases, with 14 bases spanning the gap. CDR1 is SNHLY, CDR2 FYNNEI, per germline. CDR3 nucleotide sequence: TGTGCCGGCGGGTTCTGGGGAGATACGCAGTATTTT. It is translated as CAGGFWGDTQYF.

This chain joins TRBV6-5 and TRBJ2-2; 10 bases are shared with TRBD2. The CDR3 spans 14 residues. The V gene's germline CDR1 is MNHEY and CDR2 SVGAGI. The junction had 7 bases not matched to a gene; V was cut back by 8 bases and J by 7 bases. CDR3 in DNA: TGTGCCAGCCCCTCTAGCGGGGGCGGCGGGGAGCTGTTTTTT. Translated: CASPSSGGGGELFF.

V gene TRBV2 combines with J gene TRBJ1-1, with a tentative D call TRBD1 (5 bases). Trimming stripped 8 bases from V and 4 bases from J, with 14 bases between. Germline-derived CDR1 and CDR2 are SNHLY and FYNNEI. This CDR3 is 13 amino acids long. The DNA for the CDR3 is TGTGCCAGCTCAACAGGTTGGAGCACTGAAGCTTTCTTT. Protein product: CASSTGWSTEAFF.

This clone came up a few times. The genes are TRBV5-1 and TRBJ1-1, with 9 bases that match TRBD1. V lost 4 bases to trimming and J lost 4 bases; unmatched junction nucleotides: 11. CDR3 length: 16 amino acids. Germline CDR1 reads SGHRS; CDR2 reads YFSETQ. The CDR3 DNA reads TGCGCCAGCAGCCTCCGGGACAGGGTATTCGGCACTGAAGCTTTCTTT. It translates to CASSLRDRVFGTEAFF.

V and J are TRBV6-1 and TRBJ1-6, with 8 bases that match TRBD1. With 2 bases clipped from V and 7 bases from J, the junction kept 13 bases outside the gene matches. CDR1 MNHNS and CDR2 SASEGT come from the germline V gene. The CDR3 spans 18 residues. CDR3 region: CASSERDRSFSGNSPLHF. The CDR3 DNA is TGTGCCAGCAGTGAACGGGACAGGAGCTTCTCTGGAAATTCACCCCTCCACTTT.

The rearrangement uses TRBV18 and TRBJ2-3; TRBD1 is a possible D gene (6 bases). Between the trimmed V and J ends, which lost 3 bases and 4 bases, there was a span of 8 bases. Germline V lookup: CDR1 KGHSH, CDR2 LQKENI. The CDR3 runs to 13 residues. The CDR3 spells CASSPRGSDTQYF. For the CDR3, the DNA is TGTGCCAGCTCACCCAGGGGCTCAGATACGCAGTATTTT.

V and J are TRBV5-6 and TRBJ1-5; possible D gene TRBD1, 5 bases. CDR3 length: 13 amino acids. Germline CDR1 is SGHDT and CDR2 is YYEEEE. The V gene lost 0 bases and the J gene lost 6 bases, with 7 bases spanning the gap. The CDR3 is CASSLAGPQPQHF. Here the CDR3 DNA reads TGTGCCAGCAGCTTGGCAGGGCCTCAGCCCCAGCATTTT.

The rearrangement uses TRBV7-9 and TRBJ2-7, with 9 positions matching TRBD2. The CDR3 loop spans 14 amino acids. V was clipped by 0 bases and J by 7 bases; unmatched bases: 4. The germline V gene has CDR1 SEHNR and CDR2 FQNEAQ (reference sequence). The DNA of the CDR3 is TGTGCCAGCAGCTTAGCGACACTAGCGGGTGAGCAGTACTTC. Its protein is CASSLATLAGEQYF.

The gene calls are TRBV5-4 and TRBJ1-4; 7 bases line up with TRBD1. V lost 0 bases to trimming and J lost 2 bases; unmatched junction nucleotides: 13. The CDR3 has 19 residues. Germline V CDR1 and CDR2: SGHNT, YYREEE (reference sequence). The DNA for the CDR3 is TGTGCCAGCAGCTTGGCCGTCAGGGACCCCAGGGGGACTAATGAAAAACTGTTTTTT. Translating it yields CASSLAVRDPRGTNEKLFF.